These 5 T cell receptor beta chains came from one sample sequenced in a study of tumor and adjacent non-tumor tissue in lung cancer. The template was RNA from unsorted bulk tissue. A modified ARM-PCR protocol with three rounds of nested PCR amplified TCRbeta. TCRdb recomputed calls from the multiplex PCR reads with MiXCR, one row per CDR3 protein. The sample gives 200,000 to 250,000 distinct CDR3 sequences, approximately 74% of which show up once; approximately 25% is in the top ten. Sequences were obtained from lung tumor tissue. These receptors were collected from a man between 60 and 70 years old with non-small cell lung cancer.

Of note for this clonotype: A much larger clonotype is one base distant, so this may be a read error. The rearrangement links TRBV6-1 to TRBJ1-1, with D possibly TRBD1 on 6 matching bases. This CDR3 is built from 13 residues. Germline CDR1 is MNHNS and CDR2 is SASEGT. V gave up 10 bases and J gave up 1 base, with 13 bases separating them. The CDR3 here is CANIETGNTEAFF. As DNA, the CDR3 is TGTGCCAACATAGAGACAGGGAACACTGAAGCTTTCTTT.

This clonotype has a handful of counts. V gene TRBV5-1 combines with J gene TRBJ1-1; TRBD1 is a possible D gene (5 bases). Per germline, CDR1 SGHRS and CDR2 YFSETQ. V gave up 3 bases and J gave up 1 base, with 16 bases separating them. The CDR3 is 16 amino acids. The CDR3 sequence: CASSSPLDTRNTEAFF. Here the CDR3 DNA reads TGCGCCAGCAGCTCCCCGCTGGACACCCGGAACACTGAAGCTTTCTTT.

This clonotype came up many times. This chain uses TRBV20-1 with TRBJ1-6; no firm D call. The CDR3 is 16 residues long. CDR1 and CDR2 from the germline V gene are DFQATT and SNEGSKA (reference sequence). V gave up 0 bases and J gave up 4 bases, with 13 bases separating them. This chain's CDR3 is CSAREARATYNSPLHF. CDR3 nucleotides: TGCAGTGCTAGAGAGGCCCGAGCGACTTATAATTCACCCCTCCACTTT.

The chain combines TRBV28 with TRBJ1-2; maybe TRBD1 (5 bases). CDR1 is MDHEN and CDR2 is SYDVKM in the germline V gene. The CDR3 loop spans 14 amino acids. V lost 6 bases and J 8 bases, leaving 19 bases between the germline ends. CDR3 coding DNA: TGTGCCAGCAGCCCCACGGACAAGCTGGGGGGCTACACCTTC. Protein: CASSPTDKLGGYTF.

This clonotype appeared a single time. One junction end does not reproduce the germline sequence, and a read error may be involved. This sequence joins TRBV12-3 or TRBV12-4 and TRBJ1-1; D ambiguous. The CDR3 length is 15 residues. The chain's CDR3 is CASSRAGNWYTEAFF. The CDR3 nucleotides read TGTGCCAGCAGTCGCGCCGGGAATTGGTACACTGAAGCCTTCTTT.